This T cell receptor (beta chain) came from a study of a mutant IDH1 vaccine in newly diagnosed glioma. Study-level information: The patients were given eight vaccinations, one each in weeks 1, 3, 5, 7, 11, 15, 19 and 23. Receipt of radiotherapy, temozolomide, or both preceded the study, and most received both. Vaccine administration was initiated 4-6 weeks following radiotherapy alone, or with temozolomide cycles.

Germline lookup yields CDR1 LNHDA and CDR2 SQIVND (reference sequence). This CDR3 comprises 12 residues. V gave up 8 bases and J gave up 0 bases, with 8 bases separating them. As for this clone: Its target is unknown.

Time point given: week 23, last vaccination. The content of each vaccine dose was 300 ug of mutant IDH1 20-mer peptide, and topical imiquimod accompanied it. New WHO grade 3 or 4 astrocytomas that were IDH1-mutant and ATRX-lost had been found in donors. Method: immunoSEQ multiplex PCR; TCRdb's copy keeps in-frame clones and lacks some. The data contain about 56,000 clones, about 89% of them singletons. The receptor comes from a middle-aged man with glioma. This chain links TRBV19 with TRBJ2-7; no reliable D call. Material: PBMCs, obtained from a glioma patient whose treatment included an IDH1 peptide vaccine. The CDR3 DNA sequence: TGTGCCAGTTCCGACGTCTCCTACGAGCAGTACTTC. The encoded protein is CASSDVSYEQYF.